This is a list of T cell receptor beta chains from one sample in a study of vaccination effects on CD4 cells after COVID-19. The antigens these receptors bind are not known. Sequencing was performed with immunoSEQ multiplex PCR; in TCRdb, only in-frame clones are kept and a portion is missing. The sample includes 45,000 to 50,000 clones, roughly three quarters of them seen just once. This material consisted of CD4+ T cells from PBMCs cultured without peptide, taken before COVID-19 vaccination. These receptors all come from a human donor who had a prior SARS-CoV-2 infection. Both conserved end residues are trimmed from each CDR3. Fields, in order: D gene, J gene, V gene, CDR3 protein. The D gene is left open where the match is weak.

NA	TRBJ2-6	TRBV5-8	ASSPTGRGANVLT
TRBD2	TRBJ2-1	TRBV11-3	ASSGGGLAGVLSYNEQF
NA	TRBJ1-1	TRBV28	ASNGRAAGNTEAF
TRBD2	TRBJ2-3	TRBV18	ASSPREGRTDTQY
TRBD2	TRBJ2-1	TRBV9	ASSVTSDHNEQF
TRBD1	TRBJ2-2	TRBV6-2/TRBV6-3	ASSFPRTGAPGELF
TRBD2	TRBJ2-5	TRBV19	ASSSRTSGGTETQY
NA	TRBJ2-5	TRBV2	ASSSGGETQY
NA	TRBJ2-7	TRBV5-4	ASSLYLSDRLGQS
NA	TRBJ1-6	TRBV19	ASSIEGGFLSSPLH
TRBD2	TRBJ2-1	TRBV6-1	ASSELAGGPNEQF
TRBD1	TRBJ1-2	TRBV25-1	ASRVSTGRGPYGYT
TRBD2	TRBJ2-1	TRBV15	ATSREKNPGTIYNEQF
NA	TRBJ1-5	TRBV6-5	ASSYTFGNQPQH
NA	TRBJ1-2	TRBV30	ASGGLNYGYT
NA	TRBJ2-2	TRBV10-3	AIQLAEGRAGELF
TRBD1	TRBJ1-2	TRBV7-8	ASSPRTGHRGYGYT